The 10 T cell receptor beta chains in this list originate from one sample, sequenced in a study of OX40 agonist ivuxolimab in advanced cancers. Repertoires were generated with immunoSEQ multiplex PCR, while TCRdb's copy carries only in-frame clones and drops some. This repertoire shows about 90,000 clones, just under 90% found once; its top ten account for nearly 7.5%. The source was CD4+ or CD8+ T cells sorted from blood, collected in a trial of the OX40 agonist ivuxolimab. These receptor sequences come from an adult with an advanced solid tumor such as melanoma, head and neck, liver or kidney cancer.

The genes are TRBV4-1 and TRBJ2-5, with 7 bases matching TRBD2. The CDR3 sequence is 13 residues long. Per the germline V gene, CDR1 is MGHRA and CDR2 is YSYEKL. V lost 2 bases to trimming and J lost 3 bases; unmatched junction nucleotides: 0. The CDR3 loop is CASSQLAEETQYF. CDR3 sequence (DNA): TGCGCCAGCAGCCAACTAGCGGAAGAGACCCAGTACTTC.

This clone was observed a single time. The chain employs TRBV7-9 and TRBJ1-4; TRBD1 is a possible D gene (5 bases). V lost 5 bases and J lost 0, with 10 bases in between. CDR3 length equals 15 residues. Germline V gene lookup returns CDR1 SEHNR and CDR2 FQNEAQ (reference sequence). CDR3 coding DNA: TGTGCCAGCAGCGTGGGGGGTGCAACTAATGAAAAACTGTTTTTT. Its translation is CASSVGGATNEKLFF.

The V call is TRBV7-9, the J call TRBJ1-2, with unresolved D. Between the trimmed V and J ends, which lost 0 bases and 6 bases, there was a span of 8 bases. The CDR3 has 13 amino acids. Germline CDR1 SEHNR, CDR2 FQNEAQ (reference sequence). The CDR3 sequence: CASSLAVGDGYTF. The CDR3 bases are TGTGCCAGCAGCTTAGCAGTGGGAGATGGCTACACCTTC.

The gene calls are TRBV30 and TRBJ2-6, with D possibly matching TRBD1 (6 bases). CDR1 and CDR2 (germline): GTSNPN, SVGIG (reference sequence). This CDR3 is 14 amino acids long. V lost 2 bases and J lost 4, with 9 bases in between. CDR3 amino acids: CAWSTGSGANVLTF. CDR3 in DNA: TGTGCCTGGAGTACAGGGTCCGGGGCCAACGTCCTGACTTTC.

The chain has TRBV6-1 and TRBJ2-2, with 7 bases that match TRBD1. The CDR3 is made up of 18 amino acids. J gave up 1 base and V 4 bases, and 12 bases lay outside the gene matches. From germline, CDR1 is MNHNS and CDR2 SASEGT. CDR3 sequence (DNA): TGTGCCAGCAGTGTAATGCCGACGGGACAGAAGAACACCGGGGAGCTGTTTTTT. Protein sequence: CASSVMPTGQKNTGELFF.

V gene TRBV5-1 combines with J gene TRBJ2-5; 9 bases align to TRBD1. Trimming took 2 bases from V and 5 from J; bases not matched to a gene: 13. The germline gives CDR1 SGHRS, CDR2 YFSETQ. This CDR3 is built from 17 residues. CDR3 DNA sequence: TGCGCCAGCAGCTTCTCTTATACAGGGGGCTTGAGGGAGACCCAGTACTTC. Protein sequence: CASSFSYTGGLRETQYF.

The rearrangement joins TRBV30 to TRBJ2-3, with 8 bases lining up with TRBD2. There are 16 residues in the CDR3. Per the germline V gene, CDR1 is GTSNPN and CDR2 is SVGIG (reference sequence). The V segment lost 0 bases and the J segment 3 bases; nucleotides outside the gene matches: 8. CDR3 DNA sequence: TGTGCCTGGAGTGTCGGAAGCGGGAGCGGGACAGATACGCAGTATTTT. As protein: CAWSVGSGSGTDTQYF.

The gene calls are TRBV29-1 and TRBJ1-2, with 7 bases that match TRBD1. In germline, CDR1 is SQVTM, CDR2 ANQGSEA. This CDR3 contains 12 residues. The V segment lost 7 bases and the J segment 3 bases; nucleotides outside the gene matches: 5. CDR3 region: CSAGQDYYGYTF. The CDR3 nucleotides read TGCAGCGCCGGACAGGATTACTATGGCTACACCTTC.

The J gene is TRBJ1-2, the V gene TRBV6-5, with TRBD1 as a possible D gene (6 bases). This CDR3 comprises 11 residues. Germline V gives CDR1 MNHEY, CDR2 SVGAGI. The ends were cut back, 10 bases at V and 4 bases at J, with 10 bases in the middle. The CDR3 DNA follows: TGTGCCATTGGGGGCCCCTATGGCTACACCTTC. This translates into CAIGGPYGYTF.

The genes are TRBV5-6 and TRBJ2-7, with 10 nucleotides matching TRBD2. V trimming: 4 bases; J trimming: 1 base; junction bases outside the gene matches: 8. CDR3 length: 16 amino acids. Germline V gene lookup returns CDR1 SGHDT and CDR2 YYEEEE. CDR3 sequence (DNA): TGTGCCAGCAGCACGACGCCTAGCGGGAGTTCCTACGAGCAGTACTTC. The encoded protein is CASSTTPSGSSYEQYF. The entire variable domain, with the rest obtained from reference TRBV5-6 and TRBJ2-7, is as follows: DAGVTQSPTHLIKTRGQQVTLRCSPKSGHDTVSWYQQALGQGPQFIFQYYEEEERQRGNFPDRFSGHQFPNYSSELNVNALLLGDSALYLCASSTTPSGSSYEQYFGPGTRLTVT.